This record covers a single T cell receptor (beta chain). This same CDR3 is encoded by further DNA sequences in the sample. Here immunoSEQ multiplex PCR was the method, and the copy in TCRdb shows in-frame clones only, minus some. The sample consists of more than 90,000 clones, 70% to 90% of them appearing once. The CDR3 totals 16 residues. CDR1 LGHNA and CDR2 YNFKEQ come from the germline V gene. The V and J ends lost 4 bases and 0 bases, in that order; junction bases with no gene match: 3. This entry is derived from a study of blood T cell repertoires in COVID-19. The wider study: Spain, Italy and the United States supplied samples that represented acute and convalescent COVID-19.

The source material was peripheral blood. The rearrangement uses TRBV4-2 and TRBJ2-5, with TRBD2 matching over 12 bases. The sequence was collected from a man between 35 and 55 years old with acute or convalescent COVID-19. The CDR3 DNA reads TGTGCCAGCAGCCGCGGGACTAGCGGGTACCAAGAGACCCAGTACTTC. It encodes CASSRGTSGYQETQYF.